Presented here are 3 T cell receptor beta chains from one specimen sequenced in a study of response to subunit inactivated influenza vaccine. A single record per CDR3 protein comes from TCRdb applying MiXCR to the RT-PCR reads. The profile shows hundreds of thousands of distinct CDR3 sequences, more than 11% of them singletons. Source: PBMCs from blood, taken 14 to 15 days before vaccination. These receptors were collected from a man aged 50 or older who received an inactivated influenza vaccine.

About this clonotype itself: It may be a read error: a sequence one base away is much more abundant. This chain links TRBV4-3 with TRBJ2-1, with D perhaps matching TRBD2 (6 bases). V gave up 0 bases and J gave up 10 bases, with 10 bases separating them. From germline, CDR1 is LGHNA and CDR2 YSLEER. The CDR3 sequence is 13 residues long. This CDR3 reads CASSQELAEEQFF. Written as DNA, the CDR3 is TGCGCCAGCAGCCAAGAACTAGCTGAAGAGCAGTTCTTC.

This clonotype has a handful of counts. This chain uses TRBV4-2 with TRBJ2-7; 9 nucleotides agree with TRBD1. The V and J ends lost 4 bases and 1 base, in that order; junction bases with no gene match: 5. The CDR3 has 15 residues. CDR1 is LGHNA, CDR2 YNFKEQ, per germline. CDR3 nucleotide sequence: TGTGCCAGCAGCCGTCCGGACAGGGGATCCTACGAGCAGTACTTC. Translation: CASSRPDRGSYEQYF.

This sequence joins TRBV7-2 and TRBJ2-7, with D perhaps given as TRBD1 or TRBD2 (5 bases each). Trimming pared 3 bases from V and 0 bases from J, leaving 15 bases between. This CDR3 has 16 residues. Germline V gene lookup returns CDR1 SGHTA and CDR2 FQGNSA. The DNA of the CDR3 is TGTGCCAGCAGCTTCTCAGGGCTTACTAGCTCCTACGAGCAGTACTTC. It is translated as CASSFSGLTSSYEQYF.